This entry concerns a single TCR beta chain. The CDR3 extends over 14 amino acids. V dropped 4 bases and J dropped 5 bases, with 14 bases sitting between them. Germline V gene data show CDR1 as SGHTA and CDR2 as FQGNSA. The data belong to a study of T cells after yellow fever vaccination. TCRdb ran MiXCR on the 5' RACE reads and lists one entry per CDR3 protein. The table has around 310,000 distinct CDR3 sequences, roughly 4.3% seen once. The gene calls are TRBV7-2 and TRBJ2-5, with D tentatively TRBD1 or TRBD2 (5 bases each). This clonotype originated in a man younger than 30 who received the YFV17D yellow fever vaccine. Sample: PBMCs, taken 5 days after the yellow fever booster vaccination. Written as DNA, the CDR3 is TGTGCCAGCAGCTCGTTGGGACCATGGGAGACCCAGTACTTC. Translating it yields CASSSLGPWETQYF.